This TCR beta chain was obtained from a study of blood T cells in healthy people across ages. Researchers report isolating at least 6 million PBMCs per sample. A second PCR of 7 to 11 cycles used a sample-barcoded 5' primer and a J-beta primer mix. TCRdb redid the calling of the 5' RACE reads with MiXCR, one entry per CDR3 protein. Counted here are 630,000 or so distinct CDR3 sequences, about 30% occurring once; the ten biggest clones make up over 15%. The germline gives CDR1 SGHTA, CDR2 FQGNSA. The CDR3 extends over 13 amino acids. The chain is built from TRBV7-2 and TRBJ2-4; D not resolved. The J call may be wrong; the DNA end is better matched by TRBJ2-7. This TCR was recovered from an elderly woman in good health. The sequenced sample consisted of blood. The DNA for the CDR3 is TGTGCCAGCAGCTTAGAATTTGGACGCGAGCAGTACTTC. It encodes CASSLEFGREQYF.